This T cell receptor (beta chain) stems from a study of regulatory T cells in long-lasting Graves disease (dated by TCRdb to the early 2020s). Concerning the study at large: To count as having persistent Graves' disease, a patient had to have received antithyroid drug treatment for over 5 years with TSH receptor autoantibodies remaining persistently positive. This study used TCR sequencing and RNA sequencing of peripheral blood to compare persistent Graves' disease patients against newly diagnosed Graves' disease patients. The study took place in China and was registered as a clinical trial. A total of about 35 samples underwent TCR sequencing, from about 13 patients with persistent Graves' disease and 20 or so patients with newly diagnosed Graves' disease. In the clinical cohort, patients with persistent Graves' disease had used antithyroid drugs for an average of approximately eleven years. Study-wide conclusions, independent of this receptor: Preferential use of TRBV28, TRBJ1-2 and TRBJ2-5 was observed in persistent disease, whereas TRBV20-1 and TRBJ2-1 were favored in newly diagnosed disease. Because the primary lesion, thyroid tissue, could not be accessed, the study looked at peripheral blood alone. A larger number of public clonotypes was shared among persistent patients (approximately 2,500) than among newly diagnosed patients (approximately 1,000). Lower TCR Shannon entropy and fewer highly expanded clones were observed in persistent Graves' disease patients than in newly diagnosed patients, which suggested clonal expansion. Only the TCR beta chain was sequenced and analyzed. As a limitation, the authors acknowledged that the small sample size may reduce accuracy.

This sample's time point label indicates: persistent/refractory GD, antithyroid drugs over 5 years with positive TRAb. RNA was extracted from PBMCs in TRIzol for both TCR sequencing and RNA sequencing. The diagnosis of Graves' disease was made according to American Thyroid Association guidelines. Patients were recruited from an endocrinology department in Xi'an, China. From each patient, approximately 9.9 milliliters of peripheral blood was collected into an EDTA anticoagulant tube. PBMCs were isolated by Ficoll Paque Plus density gradient separation without further T cell sorting. An Agilent 2100 Bioanalyzer and agarose gel were used to check RNA quality, and a NanoDrop 2000 was used to measure RNA concentration. V is shortened by 8 bases, J by 2 bases, and the region joining them spans 10 bases. Looking up the germline V gene (reference sequence) yields CDR1 LNHDA and CDR2 SQIVND. The CDR3 goes from the cysteine to the phenylalanine over 14 residues. Just the 42-base CDR3 DNA is kept, in frame starting at base 1.

The library was prepared using multiplex PCR. The reads were generated on an Illumina HiSeq 4000. CDR3 regions were amplified by Arm-PCR with iRepertoire HTBI primers to construct TCR beta libraries. Before sequencing, the PCR products went through gel purification. Turning to the authors' computational methods: A total of roughly 67 TRBV and some 15 TRBJ segments were identified across samples and were used for gene usage analysis of CDR3 amino acid clonotypes. COPE and FqMerger were used to merge filtered high-quality paired reads into contigs. BLAST was used to align contigs to IMGT TRBV, TRBD and TRBJ reference genes, and CDR3 was defined according to IMGT. Any clonotype with a frequency above 0.1% was classified as a highly expanded clone. Repertoire diversity was measured by Shannon entropy, and V-J evenness by the Gini coefficient. A clonotype found in more than one individual was treated as public. In-frame beta chains were kept once TCRdb had trimmed the public reads at Q25 with fastp and called clones with MiXCR. For every CDR3 protein sequence, its rows merge into one entry that carries the most common genes and DNA. What appears here as the V and J calls and clone size reflects TCRdb's work, not the paper's. The sample table records 300,000 to 500,000 distinct CDR3 sequences; 20% to 25% of these occur just once. Jointly, the top ten make up around 20% of the sample.

To note about this clonotype: The target of this receptor is not known. No qualities accompany the bases; no much larger clone lies one base away.

The clonotype originates from a female donor with Graves disease. The sequencing here drew on peripheral blood mononuclear cells (PBMCs), taken when the disease was refractory, from a patient treated with antithyroid drugs. The chain joins TRBV19 to TRBJ2-6; the D gene cannot be named for sure. The CDR3 protein is CASGKPTGANVLTF. The nucleotide sequence reads TGTGCCAGTGGTAAACCAACTGGGGCCAACGTCCTGACTTTC.